The next 23 T cell receptor beta chains were all read from a single sample in a study of cytomegalovirus exposure and HLA in healthy donors. Use of 60 Vbeta and 13 Jbeta primers characterized the PCR. Repertoires were generated with immunoSEQ multiplex PCR, while TCRdb's copy carries only in-frame clones and drops some. There are approximately 89,000 clones in the sample; about two thirds occur only once, and around 5.5% lies in the top ten. Sequencing input: PBMCs. The receptors derive from a woman in her twenties or thirties in good health and CMV-seropositive.

On this clone: An end of the junction does not agree with germline; a read error may underlie this. The rearrangement links TRBV7-9 to TRBJ1-1, with D hard to call. The V gene's germline CDR1 is SEHNR and CDR2 FQNEAQ (reference sequence). This CDR3 contains 14 residues. As DNA, the CDR3 is TGTTCCAGCAGCTTACTCGGCAGGTACACTGAAGCTTTCTTT. Protein sequence: CSSSLLGRYTEAFF.

This chain connects TRBV2 to TRBJ1-6, with D unresolved. Germline V gene sequence: CDR1 SNHLY, CDR2 FYNNEI. The CDR3 sequence is 14 residues long. The germline V and J ends were trimmed by 6 bases and 7 bases, with 13 bases remaining between them. CDR3 loop: CASSRFQANSPLHF. The CDR3 DNA reads TGTGCCAGCAGCCGCTTCCAAGCGAATTCACCCCTCCACTTT. The full variable domain, completed using reference TRBV2 and TRBJ1-6, is EPEVTQTPSHQVTQMGQEVILRCVPISNHLYFYWYRQILGQKVEFLVSFYNNEISEKSEIFDDQFSVERPDGSNFTLKIRSTKLEDSAMYFCASSRFQANSPLHFGNGTRLTVT.

This clone showed up just once. The CDR3 bases are TGTGCCAGCAGCTTTAGTTTTGTTCGGGGAGGGGGGGGAGCCTACGAGCAGTACTTC. Translating gives CASSFSFVRGGGGAYEQYF. The rearrangement joins TRBV5-4 to TRBJ2-7, with D possibly matching TRBD2 (7 bases). The germline V gene has CDR1 SGHNT and CDR2 YYREEE (reference sequence). The CDR3 sequence is 19 residues long. Trimming stripped 2 bases from V and 2 bases from J, with 26 bases between.

DNA for the CDR3: TGTGCCAGCAGCTTAGGAAGACAGGGGGGGAGTGAAAAACTGTTTTTT. Translating gives CASSLGRQGGSEKLFF. The J gene is TRBJ1-4, the V gene TRBV13, with 9 bases fitting TRBD1. CDR3 length: 16 residues. The junction had 6 bases not matched to a gene; V was cut back by 0 bases and J by 7 bases. Germline V lookup: CDR1 PRHDT, CDR2 FYEKMQ (reference sequence).

V usage is TRBV5-4 and J usage is TRBJ1-1; 7 positions agree with TRBD1. The trim removed 4 bases at V and 6 bases at J, leaving 12 bases unmatched. CDR1 SGHNT and CDR2 YYREEE come from the germline V gene (reference sequence). The CDR3 extends over 15 amino acids. The CDR3 is CASSGNDRARAEAFF. Written as DNA, the CDR3 is TGTGCCAGCAGCGGGAACGACAGGGCAAGGGCTGAAGCTTTCTTT.

The V gene is TRBV5-4, the J gene TRBJ1-2; TRBD1 might be the D (6 bases). The V end lost 2 bases, the J end lost 8 bases, and 13 bases lay between the germline ends. Germline V CDR1 and CDR2: SGHNT, YYREEE (reference sequence). The CDR3 contains 13 residues. In DNA, the CDR3 is TGTGCCAGCAGCTTAACAGGGTTCCAGGGCTACACCTTC. It encodes CASSLTGFQGYTF.

V and J are TRBV2 and TRBJ1-5; D possibly corresponds to TRBD1 (5 bases). V was shortened by 2 bases and J by 2 bases, with 13 bases between the two germline ends. Germline V lookup: CDR1 SNHLY, CDR2 FYNNEI. The CDR3 sequence is 16 residues long. For the CDR3, the DNA is TGTGCCAGCAGTGAAAGGGGTGCTGGGGGCAATCAGCCCCAGCATTTT. Protein sequence: CASSERGAGGNQPQHF.

This clone has more than one count but fewer than ten. V is TRBV6-5 and J is TRBJ2-7; 8 nucleotides align to TRBD2. Germline V lookup: CDR1 MNHEY, CDR2 SVGAGI. This CDR3 contains 15 residues. The V and J ends lost 6 bases and 4 bases, in that order; junction bases with no gene match: 11. The chain's CDR3 is CASSPGAGGLYEQYF. In nucleotides, the CDR3 is TGTGCCAGCAGCCCAGGGGCGGGGGGCTTGTACGAGCAGTACTTC.

V usage is TRBV13 and J usage is TRBJ2-3; D is possibly TRBD1 (5 bases). Trimming removed 5 bases at V and 12 bases at J, with 18 bases between. The CDR3 is 13 amino acids. Per the germline V gene, CDR1 is PRHDT and CDR2 is FYEKMQ (reference sequence). The DNA of the CDR3 is TGTGCCAGCAGCCTGCAAGGGGCGCGTCCTCAGTATTTT. Translation gives CASSLQGARPQYF.

This clone was detected a few times. J is TRBJ2-5 and V is TRBV7-9, with TRBD1 matching 8 bases. Trimming at V came to 5 bases and at J to 7 bases, leaving 9 bases not matched to a gene. Germline CDR1 is SEHNR and CDR2 is FQNEAQ (reference sequence). The CDR3 spans 14 residues. This CDR3 is CASSRTGNIVTQYF. The CDR3 nucleotides are TGTGCCAGCAGCCGGACAGGGAATATCGTGACCCAGTACTTC. The full variable domain, rest sourced from reference TRBV7-9 and TRBJ2-5, is DTGVSQNPRHKITKRGQNVTFRCDPISEHNRLYWYRQTLGQGPEFLTYFQNEAQLEKSRLLSDRFSAERPKGSFSTLEIQRTEQGDSAMYLCASSRTGNIVTQYFGPGTRLLVL.

Details on this clone: The sample carries other DNA sequences with the same CDR3. The chain employs TRBV2 and TRBJ1-4; no reliable D call. Germline values: CDR1 SNHLY, CDR2 FYNNEI. Deletions cut 3 bases from V and 5 bases from J, with 7 bases between. The CDR3 consists of 13 residues. CDR3 coding DNA: TGTGCCAGCAGTGACAGGTCCAATGAAAAACTGTTTTTT. Its protein product is CASSDRSNEKLFF.

The gene calls are TRBV6-1 and TRBJ2-7; 10 positions match TRBD1. The CDR3 length is 14 residues. In germline, CDR1 is MNHNS, CDR2 SASEGT. With 6 bases clipped from V and 1 base from J, the junction kept 3 bases outside the gene matches. CDR3 region: CASRRQGASYEQYF. In DNA form, the CDR3 reads TGTGCCAGCAGAAGACAGGGGGCTTCCTACGAGCAGTACTTC.

V gene TRBV4-1 combines with J gene TRBJ2-3; TRBD2 matches 13 bases. Trimming removed 5 bases from V and 5 bases from J; junction bases left unmatched: 7. There are 16 residues in the CDR3. Germline loops: CDR1 MGHRA, CDR2 YSYEKL. As DNA, the CDR3 is TGCGCCAGCAGCAAACTAGCGGGGGGGCCGGGAGATACGCAGTATTTT. It encodes CASSKLAGGPGDTQYF.

The chain is built from TRBV5-1 and TRBJ2-1; TRBD2 matches 10 bases. V trimming: 5 bases; J trimming: 4 bases; junction bases outside the gene matches: 3. The CDR3 runs 14 residues. Germline values: CDR1 SGHRS, CDR2 YFSETQ. The CDR3 coding sequence is TGCGCCAGCAGGATTAGCGGGGGGTACAATGAGCAGTTCTTC. Its protein product is CASRISGGYNEQFF.

This clone was observed a few times. Here the CDR3 reads CASRISRHSHQPQHF. DNA of the CDR3: TGTGCCAGCAGAATAAGTAGACACTCGCATCAGCCCCAGCATTTT. The chain uses TRBV28 and TRBJ1-5, with D unresolved. Germline CDR1 and CDR2: MDHEN and SYDVKM. This CDR3 has 15 residues. Trimming removed 6 bases at V and 5 bases at J, with 17 bases between.

The chain recombines TRBV6-1 with TRBJ2-5; a possible D gene is TRBD1 (6 bases). Germline-derived CDR1 and CDR2 are MNHNS and SASEGT. V gave up 5 bases and J gave up 2 bases, with 9 bases separating them. This CDR3 is built from 13 residues. The CDR3 spells CASSKQGQETQYF. The CDR3 DNA reads TGTGCCAGCAGTAAACAGGGACAAGAGACCCAGTACTTC.

The rearrangement joins TRBV27 to TRBJ1-5; D is ambiguous. The V end was cut by 3 bases, the J end by 7 bases, with 13 bases between. Germline V CDR1 and CDR2: MNHEY, SMNVEV (reference sequence). The CDR3 length is 14 residues. CDR3 protein: CASSFFPGGQPQHF. The CDR3 DNA is TGTGCCAGCAGTTTTTTCCCGGGAGGGCAGCCCCAGCATTTT.

The CDR3 spells CASSPDRDEKLFF. Here the CDR3 DNA reads TGTGCCAGCAGCCCGGACAGAGACGAAAAACTGTTTTTT. The J gene is TRBJ1-4, the V gene TRBV11-3; tentatively, D is TRBD1 (6 bases). The CDR3 consists of 13 residues. Germline CDR1 reads SGHNT; CDR2 reads YENEEA. Trimming took off 5 bases at V and 8 bases at J, with 12 bases between the two ends.

The chain recombines TRBV29-1 with TRBJ2-3; TRBD1 matches 7 bases. This CDR3 region has 15 residues. V trimming: 0 bases; J trimming: 2 bases; junction bases outside the gene matches: 5. Looked up from germline, CDR1 is SQVTM and CDR2 is ANQGSEA. CDR3 in DNA: TGCAGCGTTGAAGATCGGACAGGCACCACAGATACGCAGTATTTT. Its translation is CSVEDRTGTTDTQYF.

The chain carries TRBV2 and TRBJ2-4; the D gene is possibly TRBD2 (6 bases). Trimming pared 8 bases from V and 1 base from J, leaving 6 bases between. This CDR3 has 12 residues. CDR1 SNHLY and CDR2 FYNNEI come from the germline V gene. The CDR3 protein is CASGGAKNIQYF. CDR3 nucleotides: TGTGCCAGCGGGGGGGCCAAAAACATTCAGTACTTC.

The chain has TRBV5-8 and TRBJ1-1; D not resolved. Trimming pared 3 bases from V and 5 bases from J, leaving 17 bases between. CDR3 length equals 15 residues. The germline gives CDR1 SGHTS, CDR2 YDEGEE. CDR3 nucleotides: TGTGCCAGCAGCTCGGCCTCAGGCCTCGTTACTGAAGCTTTCTTT. Its protein product is CASSSASGLVTEAFF.

V is TRBV5-4 and J is TRBJ1-2, with 7 positions matching TRBD1. Trimming removed 3 bases from V and 5 bases from J; junction bases left unmatched: 10. The CDR3 totals 15 residues. Germline CDR1 reads SGHNT; CDR2 reads YYREEE (reference sequence). The CDR3 loop is CASSSAGGLGYGYTF. The CDR3, as DNA: TGTGCCAGCAGCTCCGCAGGGGGTTTGGGATATGGCTACACCTTC.

This clone was observed once. The J gene is TRBJ2-7, the V gene TRBV5-6; perhaps TRBD2 as D (7 bases). V lost 3 bases, J lost 0 bases, and 16 bases lay in between. This CDR3 spans 16 amino acids. CDR1 is SGHDT and CDR2 is YYEEEE in the germline V gene. The CDR3 region has the DNA TGTGCCAGCAGCTCTATGTGGGGGGGCCCCTCCTACGAGCAGTACTTC. Translation: CASSSMWGGPSYEQYF.